This T cell receptor (beta chain) was observed in a study of PD-L1 blockade in urothelial cancer. Across the whole study: Prior exposure to chemotherapy in patients amounted to 0 to 3 regimens received.

Comments on this clone: The antigen is undetermined. An end of the junction does not agree with germline; a read error may underlie this.

Study-level findings and limits: Below-median TCR clonality that was measured in pretreatment blood predicted better survival.

The time point: pretreatment peripheral blood. This CDR3 has 15 residues. The germline V gene has CDR1 LNHDA and CDR2 SQIVND (reference sequence). Each PCR contained spiked-in synthetic TCR analog templates. This table comes from immunoSEQ multiplex PCR, and its TCRdb copy is limited to in-frame clones, with some not included. Counted here are tens of thousands of clones, roughly 87% occurring once; the ten biggest clones make up more than 15%. Material: PBMCs, obtained around atezolizumab (anti-PD-L1) treatment. This TCR was sampled from a man between 70 and 80 years old with urothelial cancer. This chain joins TRBV19 and TRBJ2-1; the D gene is possibly TRBD2 (12 bases). Here the CDR3 DNA reads TGTGCCAGTAGCAGGGACAGGGGGACTAGCGGGCCTCCGGTCTTC. Its translation is CASSRDRGTSGPPVF.